This T cell receptor beta chain was recovered during a study of early stage breast cancer tumors. Findings and caveats of the study: Commonly generated sequences made up most enriched TCRB sequences shared between patients. Compared with adjacent normal breast tissue, tumors showed roughly 2.5-fold greater T cell density and higher clonality.

Concerning this clone itself: Its antigen is undetermined.

About 20-55 mg of tumor tissue was diced per sample. CDR1 and CDR2 (germline): KGHSH, LQKENI. Trimming took 6 bases from V and 5 from J; bases not matched to a gene: 13. The CDR3 runs 15 residues. Each sample had two DNA replicates, 0.5 to 0.65 ug blood or around 1.5 ug tissue. Some clones are missing from TCRdb's copy, which holds only in-frame ones; the method was immunoSEQ multiplex PCR. Of some 11,000 clones listed, about three quarters are singletons. The sequence was obtained from a person aged 40-50 years with breast cancer. The sequencing sample was made of breast tumor tissue. The chain uses TRBV18 and TRBJ2-7; the match to TRBD2 covers 7 bases. The CDR3: CASSPREIGLNEQYF. CDR3 coding DNA: TGTGCCAGCTCTCCGCGGGAGATTGGCTTGAACGAGCAGTACTTC.